The 29 T cell receptor beta chains below were found in one sample sequenced in a study of control samples from healthy donors and cancer patients. Profiling relied on immunoSEQ multiplex PCR, and the TCRdb table lists in-frame clones only, not all of them. The table has some 130,000 clones, more than 80% seen once; the top ten hold around 2.5%. Sequences were obtained from blood. These receptors were collected from a man between 18 and 35 years old in good health.

The chain has TRBV15 and TRBJ1-3; the D is unclear. The CDR3 is 15 residues long. Trimming shortened V by 1 base and J by 2 bases, and 9 bases separated the two germline ends. Per germline, CDR1 LNHNV and CDR2 YYDKDF (reference sequence). The CDR3 protein is CATSRGSQAGNTIYF. As DNA, the CDR3 is TGTGCCACCAGCAGAGGGTCCCAAGCTGGAAACACCATATATTTT. The variable domain in full, completed from reference TRBV15 and TRBJ1-3, reads DAMVIQNPRYQVTQFGKPVTLSCSQTLNHNVMYWYQQKSSQAPKLLFHYYDKDFNNEADTPDNFQSRRPNTSFCFLDIRSPGLGDTAMYLCATSRGSQAGNTIYFGEGSWLTVV.

The chain uses TRBV9 and TRBJ2-3, with 7 bases that match TRBD2. Germline trimming cut 0 bases from V and 6 bases from J; bases unmatched to any gene: 7. Germline V CDR1 and CDR2: SGDLS, YYNGEE. The CDR3 length is 15 residues. DNA of the CDR3: TGTGCCAGCAGCGTAGAGAGCGGGATGGCGGATACGCAGTATTTT. Encoded protein: CASSVESGMADTQYF. Complete variable domain (other parts from reference TRBV9 and TRBJ2-3): DSGVTQTPKHLITATGQRVTLRCSPRSGDLSVYWYQQSLDQGLQFLIQYYNGEERAKGNILERFSAQQFPDLHSELNLSSLELGDSALYFCASSVESGMADTQYFGPGTRLTVL.

The rearrangement uses TRBV11-3 and TRBJ1-2, with a weak D call TRBD1 (5 bases). V shed 6 bases and J shed 2 bases, with 16 bases lying between them. CDR1 SGHNT and CDR2 YENEEA come from the germline V gene. The CDR3 totals 15 residues. CDR3 region: CASSPSFGANYGYTF. CDR3 DNA sequence: TGTGCCAGCAGTCCCTCCTTCGGGGCGAACTATGGCTACACCTTC.

This clone was counted a single time. The chain is built from TRBV10-2 and TRBJ2-3, with a possible D match to TRBD2 (7 bases). Between the trimmed V and J ends, which lost 3 bases and 4 bases, there was a span of 14 bases. This CDR3 is 15 amino acids long. Germline V CDR1 and CDR2: WSHSY, SAAADI. The DNA for the CDR3 is TGCGCCAGCAGTGACCAGGGGAGGGGAGCAGATACGCAGTATTTT. Translation gives CASSDQGRGADTQYF.

The gene calls are TRBV27 and TRBJ2-5; TRBD2 matches at 9 bases. With 5 bases clipped from V and 4 bases from J, the junction kept 5 bases outside the gene matches. CDR1 is MNHEY, CDR2 SMNVEV, per germline (reference sequence). This CDR3 comprises 14 residues. The CDR3, as DNA: TGTGCCAGCAGTACTATGACTAGCGGAGAGACCCAGTACTTC. It specifies CASSTMTSGETQYF.

This clone was observed once. The chain uses TRBV27 and TRBJ1-2; D gene uncertain. Trimming took off 10 bases at V and 6 bases at J, with 15 bases between the two ends. CDR1 and CDR2 (germline): MNHEY, SMNVEV (reference sequence). This CDR3 comprises 12 residues. DNA of the CDR3: TGTGCCACCAAGACATTCCCAGATGGCTACACCTTC. Translated: CATKTFPDGYTF.

The chain uses TRBV5-6 and TRBJ1-2; D ambiguous. Trimming took 4 bases from V and 2 from J, leaving 12 bases between them. CDR1 SGHDT and CDR2 YYEEEE come from the germline V gene. This CDR3 comprises 14 residues. For the CDR3, the DNA is TGTGCCAGCAGCCGGGAGCAGACAAACTATGGCTACACCTTC. As protein: CASSREQTNYGYTF.

The V and J genes are TRBV4-1 and TRBJ2-2; D is possibly TRBD2 (5 bases). CDR3 length equals 17 residues. Germline V gene lookup returns CDR1 MGHRA and CDR2 YSYEKL. Trimming removed 3 bases from V and 7 bases from J, with 21 bases in between. CDR3 region: CASSHQPGRISGGELFF. DNA for the CDR3: TGCGCCAGCAGCCACCAGCCGGGCAGGATAAGCGGCGGGGAGCTGTTTTTT.

The chain has TRBV2 and TRBJ2-5; D is unclear. The CDR3 length is 15 residues. Per germline, CDR1 SNHLY and CDR2 FYNNEI. V lost 3 bases and J lost 5, with 16 bases in between. The CDR3 sequence is CASSESVTYGETQYF. In DNA form, the CDR3 reads TGTGCCAGCAGTGAGTCGGTCACATATGGGGAGACCCAGTACTTC.

V and J are TRBV5-6 and TRBJ1-2; D ambiguous. V was trimmed by 3 bases and J by 4 bases, leaving 10 bases between them. The length of the CDR3 is 13 residues. CDR1 is SGHDT, CDR2 YYEEEE, per germline. The CDR3 region is CASSSVGFYGYTF. The CDR3 DNA sequence: TGTGCCAGCAGCTCGGTGGGGTTCTATGGCTACACCTTC.

J is TRBJ2-3 and V is TRBV10-1, with 10 nucleotides matching TRBD1. CDR1 and CDR2 (germline): WNHNN, SYGVQD (reference sequence). After removal of 6 bases from V and 7 bases from J, the junction contained 10 bases not matched to a gene. The CDR3 length is 15 residues. CDR3 sequence: CASSPGQGIYNTQYF. The CDR3 coding sequence is TGCGCCAGCAGCCCGGGACAGGGGATCTATAATACGCAGTATTTT.

J is TRBJ2-3 and V is TRBV5-6, with 9 bases that match TRBD1. The CDR3 consists of 16 residues. V gave up 4 bases and J gave up 3 bases; unmatched junction bases: 9. The germline V gene has CDR1 SGHDT and CDR2 YYEEEE. CDR3 residues: CASSVPGQGYTDTQYF. The CDR3 DNA reads TGTGCCAGCAGCGTACCGGGACAGGGATATACAGATACGCAGTATTTT.

V gene TRBV28 combines with J gene TRBJ2-3; a possible D gene is TRBD1 (5 bases). V lost 3 bases and J 5 bases, leaving 9 bases between the germline ends. The CDR3 has 13 amino acids. The germline V gene encodes CDR1 MDHEN and CDR2 SYDVKM. CDR3 sequence reads: CASSFNDRDTQYF. Written as DNA, the CDR3 is TGTGCCAGCAGTTTCAACGACAGAGATACGCAGTATTTT.

The chain combines TRBV6-6 with TRBJ2-1; D is possibly TRBD2 (5 bases). Germline V CDR1 and CDR2: MNHNY, SVGAGI (reference sequence). Between the trimmed V and J ends, which lost 2 bases and 7 bases, there was a span of 15 bases. CDR3 length: 15 amino acids. CDR3 loop: CASSYPLKEENEQFF. CDR3 in DNA: TGTGCCAGCAGTTACCCTTTAAAGGAGGAGAATGAGCAGTTCTTC.

V usage is TRBV11-2 and J usage is TRBJ2-5; TRBD2 matches at 13 bases. This CDR3 region has 15 residues. Trimming at V came to 5 bases and at J to 1 base, leaving 1 base not matched to a gene. Germline V CDR1 and CDR2: SGHAT, FQNNGV. Here the CDR3 DNA reads TGTGCCAGCAGCCGGACTAGCGGGAGCCAAGAGACCCAGTACTTC. This gives the protein CASSRTSGSQETQYF. Using reference TRBV11-2 and TRBJ2-5 for the parts outside the CDR3, the full variable domain is EAGVAQSPRYKIIEKRQSVAFWCNPISGHATLYWYQQILGQGPKLLIQFQNNGVVDDSQLPKDRFSAERLKGVDSTLKIQPAKLEDSAVYLCASSRTSGSQETQYFGPGTRLLVL.

This rearrangement joins TRBV7-9 to TRBJ2-5, with TRBD2 as a possible D gene (5 bases). Germline loops: CDR1 SEHNR, CDR2 FQNEAQ (reference sequence). V was cut by 5 bases and J by 0 bases, with 13 bases left in between. The CDR3 is 15 residues long. CDR3 DNA: TGTGCCAGCAGCCCCCGGCAGCGGTACCAAGAGACCCAGTACTTC. Translation gives CASSPRQRYQETQYF.

The chain's CDR3 is CSVGVNNEQFF. The CDR3 DNA is TGCAGCGTTGGGGTGAACAATGAGCAGTTCTTC. The chain recombines TRBV29-1 with TRBJ2-1; no clear D gene. In germline, CDR1 is SQVTM, CDR2 ANQGSEA. With 4 bases removed from V and 5 bases from J, the gap between germline ends came to 6 bases. CDR3 length equals 11 residues.

J is TRBJ1-6 and V is TRBV3-1 (or the pseudogene TRBV3-2); no definite D call. The germline V gene encodes CDR1 LGHDT and CDR2 YNNKEL (reference sequence). The ends were cut back, 0 bases at V and 4 bases at J, with 16 bases in the middle. The CDR3 loop spans 18 amino acids. CDR3 nucleotides: TGTGCCAGCAGCCAAGATGACGGACCGAGGTTGTATAATTCACCCCTCCACTTT. It translates to CASSQDDGPRLYNSPLHF.

CDR3 region: CASSSRGDDGELFF. The CDR3 coding sequence is TGTGCCAGCAGCTCGCGGGGGGATGACGGGGAGCTGTTTTTT. The gene calls are TRBV6-4 and TRBJ2-2; 8 bases map to TRBD2. This CDR3 has 14 amino acids. V dropped 6 bases and J dropped 7; count of bases not matched to a gene: 7. Per germline, CDR1 MRHNA and CDR2 SNTAGT.

This chain uses TRBV18 with TRBJ2-5, with D tentatively TRBD1 (6 bases). Trimming stripped 2 bases from V and 0 bases from J, with 7 bases between. Looked up from germline, CDR1 is KGHSH and CDR2 is LQKENI. This CDR3 spans 14 amino acids. Written as DNA, the CDR3 is TGTGCCAGCTCACCAAGACAGGACCAAGAGACCCAGTACTTC. Translated: CASSPRQDQETQYF.

The gene calls are TRBV6-5 and TRBJ1-2; D perhaps matches TRBD1 (5 bases). The V end lost 0 bases, the J end lost 8 bases, and 16 bases lay between the germline ends. The CDR3 loop spans 15 amino acids. Germline assignment: CDR1 MNHEY and CDR2 SVGAGI. CDR3 in amino acids: CASSYSETDFGGYTF. CDR3 in DNA: TGTGCCAGCAGTTACTCGGAGACAGATTTCGGCGGCTACACCTTC.

In this sample, this clone turned up once. J is TRBJ2-2 and V is TRBV6-2 or TRBV6-3; D uncertain. V lost 4 bases, J lost 3 bases, and 18 bases lay in between. The CDR3 runs to 17 residues. Per germline, CDR1 MNHEY and CDR2 SVGEGT. The CDR3 here is CASSFGFNLGHTGELFF. As DNA, the CDR3 is TGTGCCAGCAGTTTTGGTTTCAACCTGGGCCACACCGGGGAGCTGTTTTTT.

This clone was seen once. The J gene is TRBJ2-7, the V gene TRBV5-5; D remains unclear. V was cut by 0 bases and J by 1 base, with 5 bases left in between. The germline gives CDR1 SGHKS, CDR2 YYEKEE (reference sequence). The CDR3 contains 13 residues. In DNA, the CDR3 is TGTGCCAGCAGCTTGGTCATTTCCTACGAGCAGTACGTC. Translation gives CASSLVISYEQYV.

This chain connects TRBV18 to TRBJ1-1, with D tentatively TRBD1 (6 bases). Trimming removed 5 bases from V and 5 bases from J, with 18 bases in between. The CDR3 is made up of 15 amino acids. The germline V gene encodes CDR1 KGHSH and CDR2 LQKENI. The CDR3 DNA is TGTGCCAGCTCAAAACAGGGAGCCCTCGGGACTGAAGCTTTCTTT. This sequence encodes CASSKQGALGTEAFF.

The rearrangement links TRBV30 to TRBJ1-1, with TRBD1 as a possible D gene (6 bases). The V gene lost 4 bases and the J gene lost 3 bases, with 15 bases spanning the gap. CDR1 is GTSNPN and CDR2 is SVGIG in the germline V gene (reference sequence). The CDR3 spans 14 residues. The CDR3 sequence is CAWKYTGRDTEAFF. CDR3 sequence (DNA): TGTGCCTGGAAATATACAGGGCGGGACACTGAAGCTTTCTTT.

The gene calls are TRBV28 and TRBJ1-5; the match to TRBD1 covers 7 bases. The germline V gene has CDR1 MDHEN and CDR2 SYDVKM. The CDR3 length is 14 residues. V shed 8 bases and J 2 bases; nucleotides not matched to a gene: 6. As DNA, the CDR3 is TGTGCCAGCGTAAGACAGGGAGGCAATCAGCCCCAGCATTTT. Encoded protein: CASVRQGGNQPQHF. The full variable domain, in which reference TRBV28 and TRBJ1-5 provide the parts outside the CDR3, is DVKVTQSSRYLVKRTGEKVFLECVQDMDHENMFWYRQDPGLGLRLIYFSYDVKMKEKGDIPEGYSVSREKKERFSLILESASTNQTSMYLCASVRQGGNQPQHFGDGTRLSIL.

This chain links TRBV10-1 with TRBJ2-1; 12 bases are a match to TRBD2. Looked up from germline, CDR1 is WNHNN and CDR2 is SYGVQD (reference sequence). After removal of 0 bases from V and 8 bases from J, the junction contained 2 bases not matched to a gene. CDR3 length: 15 amino acids. The CDR3 DNA reads as TGCGCCAGCAGTGAGTCGACTAGCGGGAGTTATGAGCAGTTCTTC. This sequence encodes CASSESTSGSYEQFF.

The V and J genes are TRBV5-6 and TRBJ1-2, with D unresolved. The V gene lost 3 bases and the J gene lost 4 bases, with 16 bases spanning the gap. The CDR3 runs to 15 residues. Germline lookup yields CDR1 SGHDT and CDR2 YYEEEE. This CDR3 is CASSSFTLLGYGYTF. CDR3 DNA sequence: TGTGCCAGCAGCTCCTTCACCCTGCTGGGCTATGGCTACACCTTC.

The rearrangement uses TRBV10-3 and TRBJ1-5; 7 bases map to TRBD1. V gave up 4 bases and J gave up 2 bases; unmatched junction bases: 2. Per the germline V gene, CDR1 is ENHRY and CDR2 is SYGVKD. The CDR3 runs to 14 residues. CDR3 protein: CAISGDRGNQPQHF. DNA for the CDR3: TGTGCCATCAGTGGAGACAGGGGCAATCAGCCCCAGCATTTT.